This T cell receptor (beta chain) was obtained from a study of cytomegalovirus exposure and HLA in healthy donors. Across the whole study: Unique TCR beta sequences numbering some 120 million came from 150 million to 200 million T cells in an earlier analysis. Findings of the study overall: Roughly uniform sequencing depth across donors was assumed, possibly incorrectly. Later analysis revealed greater clonal expansion in HLA-associated TCR beta chains than in equally common others.

This CDR3 is 18 amino acids long. V was pared by 6 bases and J by 3 bases, with 26 bases between. Germline V gene sequence: CDR1 MNHEY, CDR2 SMNVEV (reference sequence). Details on this clone: What it binds is not known.

PCR employed 60 Vbeta and 13 Jbeta primers. Assay used: immunoSEQ multiplex PCR; TCRdb lists only in-frame clones, some missing. The sample records around 180,000 clones, more than 70% being singletons. The sequence came from a girl between 5 and 17 years old in good health and CMV-seronegative. The material sequenced was PBMCs. V is TRBV27 and J is TRBJ1-2, with D possibly TRBD1 on 6 matching bases. DNA for the CDR3: TGTGCCAGCAGCATGGACAGCAACTCACGAACAGGGTACTATGGCTACACCTTC. It is translated as CASSMDSNSRTGYYGYTF.